This T cell receptor (beta chain) comes out of a study of blood T cell repertoires in COVID-19. Germline values: CDR1 SGDLS, CDR2 YYNGEE. Unmatched junction bases numbered 6, after V lost 3 bases and J lost 4 bases. This CDR3 contains 15 residues. The assay was immunoSEQ multiplex PCR, and TCRdb's table has in-frame clones only and misses some. The data show about 50,000 clones, with approximately 86% seen just once and 15% to 20% held by the top ten. This clonotype was sampled from a man between 60 and 75 years old with active or convalescent COVID-19. The chain carries TRBV9 and TRBJ1-4, with TRBD1 matching over 7 bases. The sequenced sample consisted of peripheral blood. The CDR3 is CASSGDRAGNEKLFF. CDR3 DNA: TGTGCCAGCAGCGGTGACAGGGCCGGTAATGAAAAACTGTTTTTT. The variable domain in full, with the rest retrieved from reference TRBV9 and TRBJ1-4, is DSGVTQTPKHLITATGQRVTLRCSPRSGDLSVYWYQQSLDQGLQFLIQYYNGEERAKGNILERFSAQQFPDLHSELNLSSLELGDSALYFCASSGDRAGNEKLFFGSGTQLSVL.